The rows below give T cell receptor beta chains drawn from one sample of a study of control samples from healthy donors and cancer patients. The protocol was immunoSEQ multiplex PCR, while the TCRdb copy is restricted to in-frame clones and leaves out a portion. The sample shows approximately 97,000 clones, around 90% of them seen only once. The sequenced material came from blood. These receptors were taken from a man under 40 in good health. CDR3s include the opening cysteine and the closing phenylalanine or tryptophan. The D gene is left open where the match is weak. Clone size is not always given. Where it is, it says once, few, many or a class for expanded clones.

abundance: .; d_gene: TRBD2; v_gene: TRBV9; j_gene: TRBJ2-1; CDR3nt: TGTGCCAGCGAACCTAGCGGGAGGGATGAGCAGTTCTTC; CDR3aa: CASEPSGRDEQFF
abundance: .; d_gene: TRBD2; v_gene: TRBV27; j_gene: TRBJ2-7; CDR3nt: TGTGCCAGCAGTTTAGCCCCGGGAGGGCTTCACGAGCAGTACTTC; CDR3aa: CASSLAPGGLHEQYF
abundance: few; d_gene: TRBD1; v_gene: TRBV5-1; j_gene: TRBJ1-4; CDR3nt: TGCGCCAGCAGCTTGTCTGGTTCCGGGACAGGGTCTGAAAAACTGTTTTTT; CDR3aa: CASSLSGSGTGSEKLFF
abundance: .; d_gene: .; v_gene: TRBV19; j_gene: TRBJ2-2; CDR3nt: TGTGCCAGTAGGCCATATGAGAGGGCCAGCACCGGGGAGCTGTTTTTT; CDR3aa: CASRPYERASTGELFF
abundance: .; d_gene: .; v_gene: TRBV18; j_gene: TRBJ2-1; CDR3nt: TGTGCCAGCTCAGAACAGGGAGTGGGCGATGAGCAGTTCTTC; CDR3aa: CASSEQGVGDEQFF
abundance: .; d_gene: TRBD2; v_gene: TRBV6-2/TRBV6-3; j_gene: TRBJ2-3; CDR3nt: TGTGCCAGCAGTCGGACTAGCGGCACAGATACGCAGTATTTT; CDR3aa: CASSRTSGTDTQYF
abundance: few; d_gene: TRBD1; v_gene: TRBV3-1/TRBV3-2; j_gene: TRBJ1-4; CDR3nt: TGTGCCAGCAGGAACAGGGGGCACGGTGAAAAACTGTTTTTT; CDR3aa: CASRNRGHGEKLFF
abundance: .; d_gene: .; v_gene: TRBV9; j_gene: TRBJ1-3; CDR3nt: TGTGCCAGCAGCGTAGATTGGCAGGGCAGAAACACCATATATTTT; CDR3aa: CASSVDWQGRNTIYF
abundance: .; d_gene: TRBD2; v_gene: TRBV18; j_gene: TRBJ2-1; CDR3nt: TGTGCCAGCTCACCCCCCCTAGCGGATGTTTGGCAGTTCTTC; CDR3aa: CASSPPLADVWQFF
abundance: .; d_gene: .; v_gene: TRBV19; j_gene: TRBJ2-7; CDR3nt: TGTGCCAGTAGCCTCTGGGGGCAGGCCAGCTCCTACGAGCAGTACTTC; CDR3aa: CASSLWGQASSYEQYF
abundance: .; d_gene: TRBD2; v_gene: TRBV6-2/TRBV6-3; j_gene: TRBJ2-7; CDR3nt: TGTGCCAGCAGTTACTTTGCGGGAGAGAGCGAGCAGTACTTC; CDR3aa: CASSYFAGESEQYF
abundance: once; d_gene: .; v_gene: TRBV21-1; j_gene: TRBJ2-7; CDR3nt: TGTGCCAGCAGGGGGATTTGGAGGGCCGAGCAGTACTTC; CDR3aa: CASRGIWRAEQYF
abundance: .; d_gene: .; v_gene: TRBV6-6; j_gene: TRBJ2-1; CDR3nt: TGTGCCAGCAGTCGATTAGCGGATATGGCCCTCAATGAGCAGTTCTTC; CDR3aa: CASSRLADMALNEQFF